Listed below are T cell receptor beta chains from one sample, sequenced in a study of immune evolution from preneoplasia to lung adenocarcinoma. TCRdb keeps only in-frame clones here, not all; method: immunoSEQ multiplex PCR. The table shows fewer than 6,000 clones, with roughly 86% occurring only once. Material: FFPE atypical adenomatous hyperplasia tissue from the lung. These receptors were collected from a person aged 70 to 79 with lung adenocarcinoma. CDR3s include the opening cysteine and the closing phenylalanine or tryptophan. A D gene is named only where the DNA matches it firmly. Part of the rows lack a size; the others show once, few, many or a class for expanded clones.

TRBD1,TRBV6-5,TRBJ2-7,NA,TGTGCCAGCAGGGCGGACAGGAACTCCTACGAGCAGTACTTC,CASRADRNSYEQYF
NA,TRBV5-8,TRBJ2-7,NA,TGTGCCAGCAGCTTGGTGGACCCTCCCTACGAGCAGTACTTC,CASSLVDPPYEQYF
TRBD1,TRBV7-2,TRBJ1-1,few,TGTGCCAGCAGCTTGGACAGGGGGGCGACTGAAGCTTTCTTT,CASSLDRGATEAFF
NA,TRBV29-1,TRBJ2-3,NA,TGCAGCGGCTGGGAGGGGGCAGATACGCAGTATTTT,CSGWEGADTQYF
TRBD1,TRBV28,TRBJ1-3,once,TGTGCCAGCAGTTCGGGACAGCTATCTGGAAACACCATATATTTT,CASSSGQLSGNTIYF
TRBD2,TRBV7-8,TRBJ2-7,NA,TGTGCCAGCAGCTTGATGGGGGTAGCGGGAGGGCGCGAGCAGTACTTC,CASSLMGVAGGREQYF
NA,TRBV7-9,TRBJ2-1,once,TGTGCCAGCAGCCCGGGCCGCTCGGCAGGGGATCCCAATGAGCAGTTCTTC,CASSPGRSAGDPNEQFF
NA,TRBV6-6,TRBJ1-1,NA,TGTGCCAGCAGTCCAGGGTTGGGAACTGAAGCTTTCTTT,CASSPGLGTEAFF
NA,TRBV15,TRBJ1-1,few,TGTGCCACCAGCAGAGGTGGGTCTGGACGGTGGAACACTGAAGCTTTCTTT,CATSRGGSGRWNTEAFF
TRBD2,TRBV4-1,TRBJ2-5,NA,TGCGCCAGCAGCTTTGGGGCGGGGGGGCGAGAGACCCAGTACTTC,CASSFGAGGRETQYF
TRBD1,TRBV6-1,TRBJ1-4,NA,TGTGCCAGTAGTGGGACAGGGGTAATGGGGGTTAATGAAAAACTGTTTTTT,CASSGTGVMGVNEKLFF
NA,TRBV7-8,TRBJ1-1,once,TGTGCCAGCAGCTTAGCGCAGCACACTGAAGCTTTCTTT,CASSLAQHTEAFF
NA,TRBV28,TRBJ2-5,NA,TGTGCCAGCAGTTTGGCCGCCGGGACAATCAAAGAGACCCAGTACTTC,CASSLAAGTIKETQYF
NA,TRBV5-6,TRBJ1-2,NA,TGTGCCAGCAGCTTGGACACCCGCTATGGCTACACCTTC,CASSLDTRYGYTF
TRBD1,TRBV4-1,TRBJ2-5,NA,TGCGCCAGCAGCCAAGGGGGACAGGGGCTGGAGACCCAGTACTTC,CASSQGGQGLETQYF
NA,TRBV20-1,TRBJ2-5,NA,TGCAGTGCGATCCTCGCCCAGACCCAGTACTTC,CSAILAQTQYF
TRBD1,TRBV30,TRBJ1-2,NA,TGTGCCTGGAGAATCCGCACGACAGGGGCCGCTTCGTATGGCTACACCTTC,CAWRIRTTGAASYGYTF
TRBD2,TRBV5-4,TRBJ2-5,NA,TGTGCCAGCAGCTTGCGGGAGGAGCAAGAGACCCAGTACTTC,CASSLREEQETQYF
NA,TRBV29-1,TRBJ2-1,NA,TGCAGCGTTCTATCAGACAGGCTCCTAAATGAGCAGTTCTTC,CSVLSDRLLNEQFF
NA,TRBV7-9,TRBJ2-7,NA,TGTGCCAGCGCGGGGGCAGCCCTCCCCTACGAGCAGTACTTC,CASAGAALPYEQYF
NA,TRBV6-1,TRBJ1-2,NA,TGTGCCAGCAGCGAGCAGGGGAATGGCTACACCTTC,CASSEQGNGYTF
TRBD1,TRBV7-8,TRBJ1-4,NA,TGTGCCAGCAGCTTAGAACAGGGGTATTATGAAAAACTGTTTTTT,CASSLEQGYYEKLFF
TRBD1,TRBV5-1,TRBJ2-1,NA,TGCGCCAGCAGGGACAGGGGCCGGGAGCAGTTCTTC,CASRDRGREQFF
NA,TRBV2,TRBJ1-2,NA,TGTGCCAGCAGTGATTCTGATGGCTACACCTTC,CASSDSDGYTF